This TCR beta chain was observed in a study of cytomegalovirus exposure and HLA in healthy donors. Concerning this clone: The antigen is undetermined.

This PCR relied on a set of 60 Vbeta primers and 13 Jbeta primers. The method was immunoSEQ multiplex PCR; TCRdb's version includes in-frame clones alone and lacks a portion of them. This sample has about 64,000 clones, with under 85% found just once. The germline V gene has CDR1 SGHVT and CDR2 SQSDAQ. The CDR3 length is 14 residues. The junction had 4 bases not matched to a gene; V was cut back by 2 bases and J by 8 bases. Study findings and constraints: Highest at DRB1 and lowest at HLA-C, TCR association rates differed among HLA loci in a later analysis.

The TCR was taken from a male donor in good health and CMV-seropositive. The material sequenced was PBMCs. The chain carries TRBV7-4 and TRBJ1-4, with 8 bases lining up with TRBD1. DNA of the CDR3: TGTGCCAGCAGCTTATACACAGGGGGGGAAAAACTGTTTTTT. Amino acid sequence: CASSLYTGGEKLFF. The whole variable domain, filled in from reference TRBV7-4 and TRBJ1-4, reads GAGVSQSPRYKVAKRGRDVALRCDSISGHVTLYWYRQTLGQGSEVLTYSQSDAQRDKSGRPSGRFSAERPERSVSTLKIQRTEQGDSAVYLCASSLYTGGEKLFFGSGTQLSVL.